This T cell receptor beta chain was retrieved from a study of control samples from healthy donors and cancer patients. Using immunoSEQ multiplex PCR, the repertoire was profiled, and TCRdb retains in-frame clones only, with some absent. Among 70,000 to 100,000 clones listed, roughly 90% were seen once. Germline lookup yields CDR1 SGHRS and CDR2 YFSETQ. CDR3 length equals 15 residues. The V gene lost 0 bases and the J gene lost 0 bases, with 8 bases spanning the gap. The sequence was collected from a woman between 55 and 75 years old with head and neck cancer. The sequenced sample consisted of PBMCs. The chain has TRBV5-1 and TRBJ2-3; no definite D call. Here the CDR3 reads CASSLVAASTDTQYF. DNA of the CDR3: TGCGCCAGCAGCTTGGTGGCGGCTAGCACAGATACGCAGTATTTT.